This is a list of T cell receptor beta chains from one sample in a study of blood T cell repertoires in COVID-19. Sequenced by immunoSEQ multiplex PCR; TCRdb stores in-frame clones only, minus some. The data show about 180,000 clones, 89% seen once. Material for sequencing was peripheral blood. These TCRs come from a man in his late teens or twenties who had recovered from COVID-19. CDR3s include the opening cysteine and the closing phenylalanine or tryptophan. A D gene is named only where the DNA matches it firmly. The size entry is marked missing in some rows and otherwise reads once, few, many or a size class.

clone size: .
J gene: TRBJ1-1
V gene: TRBV5-6
D gene: .
CDR3 protein: CASSQGGTNLFEAFF
CDR3 DNA: TGTGCCAGCAGCCAAGGAGGTACCAACCTATTTGAAGCTTTCTTT

clone size: .
J gene: TRBJ2-1
V gene: TRBV24-1
D gene: TRBD1
CDR3 protein: CATSDLGGQGSYNEQFF
CDR3 DNA: TGTGCCACCAGTGATTTGGGGGGACAGGGGTCTTACAATGAGCAGTTCTTC

clone size: .
J gene: TRBJ2-3
V gene: TRBV6-1
D gene: TRBD2
CDR3 protein: CASRERLAGGLASTDTQYF
CDR3 DNA: TGTGCCAGCAGAGAACGACTAGCGGGAGGCCTAGCTAGCACAGATACGCAGTATTTT

clone size: .
J gene: TRBJ1-2
V gene: TRBV6-5
D gene: TRBD1
CDR3 protein: CASSYLGQGLYGYTF
CDR3 DNA: TGTGCCAGCAGTTACCTGGGACAGGGTCTATACGGCTACACCTTC

clone size: .
J gene: TRBJ1-2
V gene: TRBV6-2/TRBV6-3
D gene: .
CDR3 protein: CASSYALTYYGYTF
CDR3 DNA: TGTGCCAGCAGTTACGCTCTAACTTACTATGGCTACACCTTC

clone size: .
J gene: TRBJ2-4
V gene: TRBV7-9
D gene: TRBD2
CDR3 protein: CASSLSREASIAKNIQYF
CDR3 DNA: TGTGCCAGCAGCTTATCTCGGGAGGCCTCCATAGCCAAAAACATTCAGTACTTC

clone size: .
J gene: TRBJ1-5
V gene: TRBV5-6
D gene: TRBD1
CDR3 protein: CASSLAGGRSNQPQHF
CDR3 DNA: TGTGCCAGCAGCTTGGCAGGGGGCAGGAGCAATCAGCCCCAGCATTTT

clone size: once
J gene: TRBJ1-2
V gene: TRBV5-4
D gene: TRBD1
CDR3 protein: CASSFVRGDGYTF
CDR3 DNA: TGTGCCAGCAGCTTCGTCAGGGGGGATGGCTACACCTTC

clone size: .
J gene: TRBJ1-1
V gene: TRBV20-1
D gene: .
CDR3 protein: CSASPRGEAFF
CDR3 DNA: TGCAGTGCTAGTCCTAGGGGTGAAGCTTTCTTT

clone size: .
J gene: TRBJ2-3
V gene: TRBV5-1
D gene: TRBD1
CDR3 protein: CASSSTGGSLTDTQYF
CDR3 DNA: TGCGCCAGCAGCTCAACAGGGGGCTCTTTGACAGATACGCAGTATTTT

clone size: .
J gene: TRBJ2-5
V gene: TRBV25-1
D gene: .
CDR3 protein: CASSEYKGQETQYF
CDR3 DNA: TGTGCCAGCAGTGAATATAAGGGGCAAGAGACCCAGTACTTC

clone size: .
J gene: TRBJ2-1
V gene: TRBV7-2
D gene: TRBD2
CDR3 protein: CASSLGLAGVEQFF
CDR3 DNA: TGTGCCAGCAGCTTAGGACTAGCGGGAGTTGAGCAGTTCTTC

clone size: .
J gene: TRBJ1-2
V gene: TRBV6-5
D gene: TRBD1
CDR3 protein: CASSYSKHRGDYGYTF
CDR3 DNA: TGTGCCAGCAGTTACTCGAAACACAGGGGGGACTATGGCTACACCTTC

clone size: .
J gene: TRBJ1-6
V gene: TRBV3-1/TRBV3-2
D gene: .
CDR3 protein: CASSQGGLINSPLHF
CDR3 DNA: TGTGCCAGCAGCCAGGGAGGTCTCATTAATTCACCCCTCCACTTT

clone size: few
J gene: TRBJ1-2
V gene: TRBV30
D gene: .
CDR3 protein: CASREAYGYTF
CDR3 DNA: TGTGCCTCAAGGGAGGCGTATGGCTACACCTTC

clone size: .
J gene: TRBJ2-1
V gene: TRBV7-9
D gene: TRBD2
CDR3 protein: CASSPWTSGYNEQFF
CDR3 DNA: TGTGCCAGCAGCCCTTGGACTAGCGGCTACAATGAGCAGTTCTTC

clone size: .
J gene: TRBJ2-1
V gene: TRBV10-3
D gene: .
CDR3 protein: CAIGKRDNEQFF
CDR3 DNA: TGTGCCATCGGGAAGCGGGACAATGAGCAGTTCTTC

clone size: .
J gene: TRBJ2-7
V gene: TRBV19
D gene: TRBD1
CDR3 protein: CASRGTGANEQYF
CDR3 DNA: TGTGCCAGTAGAGGGACAGGGGCCAACGAGCAGTACTTC

clone size: .
J gene: TRBJ1-5
V gene: TRBV7-9
D gene: .
CDR3 protein: CASSLGLQPQHF
CDR3 DNA: TGTGCCAGCAGCTTGGGACTCCAGCCCCAGCATTTT

clone size: .
J gene: TRBJ2-3
V gene: TRBV6-5
D gene: TRBD1
CDR3 protein: CASLIGQGGADTQYF
CDR3 DNA: TGTGCCAGCCTCATCGGACAGGGAGGAGCAGATACGCAGTATTTT

clone size: .
J gene: TRBJ2-5
V gene: TRBV7-2
D gene: .
CDR3 protein: CASSPTATGLETQYF
CDR3 DNA: TGTGCCAGCAGCCCTACCGCAACAGGGTTGGAGACCCAGTACTTC

clone size: .
J gene: TRBJ2-1
V gene: TRBV9
D gene: TRBD2
CDR3 protein: CASSAPGLAGGNYEQFF
CDR3 DNA: TGTGCCAGCAGCGCCCCGGGACTAGCGGGAGGGAACTATGAGCAGTTCTTC

clone size: .
J gene: TRBJ2-1
V gene: TRBV27
D gene: .
CDR3 protein: CASREIADNEQFF
CDR3 DNA: TGTGCCAGCAGGGAAATAGCAGACAATGAGCAGTTCTTC

clone size: .
J gene: TRBJ1-1
V gene: TRBV3-1/TRBV3-2
D gene: .
CDR3 protein: CASSQDRGGRTEAFF
CDR3 DNA: TGTGCCAGCAGCCAAGATCGGGGGGGCAGGACTGAAGCTTTCTTT

clone size: .
J gene: TRBJ2-1
V gene: TRBV2
D gene: TRBD2
CDR3 protein: CASSGLAGNEQFF
CDR3 DNA: TGTGCCAGCAGTGGTCTAGCGGGGAATGAGCAGTTCTTC

clone size: .
J gene: TRBJ1-5
V gene: TRBV15
D gene: .
CDR3 protein: CATSRGGGGNQPQHF
CDR3 DNA: TGTGCCACCAGCAGAGGGGGGGGTGGCAATCAGCCCCAGCATTTT

clone size: .
J gene: TRBJ2-5
V gene: TRBV9
D gene: TRBD2
CDR3 protein: CASSVAGLAGGQETQYF
CDR3 DNA: TGTGCCAGCAGCGTAGCGGGACTAGCGGGGGGCCAAGAGACCCAGTACTTC

clone size: few
J gene: TRBJ1-1
V gene: TRBV5-6
D gene: TRBD1
CDR3 protein: CASSLVGGQGRKAFF
CDR3 DNA: TGTGCCAGCAGCTTGGTGGGCGGACAGGGAAGAAAGGCTTTCTTT

clone size: once
J gene: TRBJ1-2
V gene: TRBV27
D gene: .
CDR3 protein: CASSLSRNYGYTF
CDR3 DNA: TGTGCCAGCAGTTTATCCCGGAACTATGGCTACACCTTC

clone size: .
J gene: TRBJ1-1
V gene: TRBV5-4
D gene: TRBD1
CDR3 protein: CASSPEWAGGTEAFF
CDR3 DNA: TGTGCCAGCAGCCCAGAGTGGGCAGGGGGCACTGAAGCTTTCTTT

clone size: .
J gene: TRBJ2-3
V gene: TRBV27
D gene: TRBD2
CDR3 protein: CASSSRLAGGFIPDTQYF
CDR3 DNA: TGTGCCAGCAGCTCCCGTCTAGCGGGAGGTTTCATCCCAGATACGCAGTATTTT

clone size: .
J gene: TRBJ2-3
V gene: TRBV5-8
D gene: TRBD2
CDR3 protein: CASSINGRTDTQYF
CDR3 DNA: TGTGCCAGCAGTATTAACGGGAGGACAGATACGCAGTATTTT

clone size: .
J gene: TRBJ2-5
V gene: TRBV19
D gene: TRBD2
CDR3 protein: CASSISGIETQYF
CDR3 DNA: TGTGCCAGTAGTATCAGCGGGATAGAGACCCAGTACTTC

clone size: .
J gene: TRBJ2-7
V gene: TRBV2
D gene: .
CDR3 protein: CATLLSLPAGEQYF
CDR3 DNA: TGTGCCACCCTCCTTTCACTGCCCGCGGGGGAGCAGTACTTC

clone size: .
J gene: TRBJ2-1
V gene: TRBV24-1
D gene: TRBD2
CDR3 protein: CATSRAGGKHNEQFF
CDR3 DNA: TGTGCCACCAGCAGAGCGGGAGGGAAACACAATGAGCAGTTCTTC

clone size: .
J gene: TRBJ1-5
V gene: TRBV28
D gene: .
CDR3 protein: CASSKTPGRDRSRSQPQHF
CDR3 DNA: TGTGCCAGCAGTAAAACCCCAGGGAGGGATCGGTCGCGAAGTCAGCCCCAGCATTTT